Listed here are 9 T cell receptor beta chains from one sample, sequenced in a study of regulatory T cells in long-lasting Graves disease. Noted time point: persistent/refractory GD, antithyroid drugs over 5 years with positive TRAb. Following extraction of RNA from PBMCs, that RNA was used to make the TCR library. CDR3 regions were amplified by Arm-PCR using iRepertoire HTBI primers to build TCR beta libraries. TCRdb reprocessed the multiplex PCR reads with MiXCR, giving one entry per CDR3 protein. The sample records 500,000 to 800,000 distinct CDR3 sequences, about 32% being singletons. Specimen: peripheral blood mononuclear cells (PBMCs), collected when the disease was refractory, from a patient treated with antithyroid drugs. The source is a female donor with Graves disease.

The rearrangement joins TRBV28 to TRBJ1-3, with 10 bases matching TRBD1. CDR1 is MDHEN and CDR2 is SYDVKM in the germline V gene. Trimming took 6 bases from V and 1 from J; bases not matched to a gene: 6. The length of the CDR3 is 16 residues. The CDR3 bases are TGTGCCAGCAGACGCCCGGGACAGGGGTCTGGAAACACCATATATTTT. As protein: CASRRPGQGSGNTIYF.

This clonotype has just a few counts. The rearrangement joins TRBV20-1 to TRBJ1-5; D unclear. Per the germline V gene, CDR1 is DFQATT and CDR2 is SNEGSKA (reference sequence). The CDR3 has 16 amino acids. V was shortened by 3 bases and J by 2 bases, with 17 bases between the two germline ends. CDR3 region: CSARAQAAFRNQPQHF. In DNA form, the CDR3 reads TGCAGTGCTAGGGCGCAAGCGGCTTTTCGCAATCAGCCCCAGCATTTT.

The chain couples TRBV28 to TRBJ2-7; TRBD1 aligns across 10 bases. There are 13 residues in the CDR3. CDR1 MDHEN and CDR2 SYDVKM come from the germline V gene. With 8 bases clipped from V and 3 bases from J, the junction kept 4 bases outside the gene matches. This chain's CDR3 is CASQGQGFYEQYF. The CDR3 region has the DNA TGTGCCAGCCAGGGACAGGGGTTCTACGAGCAGTACTTC. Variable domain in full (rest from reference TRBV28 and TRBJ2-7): DVKVTQSSRYLVKRTGEKVFLECVQDMDHENMFWYRQDPGLGLRLIYFSYDVKMKEKGDIPEGYSVSREKKERFSLILESASTNQTSMYLCASQGQGFYEQYFGPGTRLTVT.

The CDR3 region is CATSASGNTIYF. The CDR3 DNA is TGTGCCACATCGGCCTCTGGAAACACCATATATTTT. V and J are TRBV15 and TRBJ1-3; D is uncertain. The CDR3 has 12 amino acids. Trimming left V 9 bases short and J 0 bases short, with 6 bases between. The germline V gene encodes CDR1 LNHNV and CDR2 YYDKDF (reference sequence).

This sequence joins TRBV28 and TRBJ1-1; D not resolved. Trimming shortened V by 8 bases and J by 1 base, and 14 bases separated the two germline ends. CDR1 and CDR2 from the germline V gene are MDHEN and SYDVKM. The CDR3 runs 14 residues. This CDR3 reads CASSPSQSNTEAFF. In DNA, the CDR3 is TGTGCCAGCTCACCAAGCCAGTCGAACACTGAAGCTTTCTTT.

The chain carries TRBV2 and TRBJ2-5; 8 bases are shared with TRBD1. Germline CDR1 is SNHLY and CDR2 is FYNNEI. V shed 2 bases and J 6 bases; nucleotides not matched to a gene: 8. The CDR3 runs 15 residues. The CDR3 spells CASSEPDREGQTQYF. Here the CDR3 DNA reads TGTGCCAGCAGTGAACCGGACAGGGAAGGACAGACCCAGTACTTC.

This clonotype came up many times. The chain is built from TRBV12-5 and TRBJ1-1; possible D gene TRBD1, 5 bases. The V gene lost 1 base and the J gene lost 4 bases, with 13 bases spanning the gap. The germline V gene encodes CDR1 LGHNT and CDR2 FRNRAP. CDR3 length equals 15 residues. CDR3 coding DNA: TGTGCTAGTGGTTTGGCTTCCTCAGGGAGCACTGAAGCTTTCTTT. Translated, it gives CASGLASSGSTEAFF.

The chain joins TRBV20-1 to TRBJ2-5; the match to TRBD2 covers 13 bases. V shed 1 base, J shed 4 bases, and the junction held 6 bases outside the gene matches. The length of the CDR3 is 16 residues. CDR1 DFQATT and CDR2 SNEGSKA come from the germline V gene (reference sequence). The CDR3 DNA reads TGCAGTGCTAGAGCTCCGGGACTAGCGGGGCCAGAGACCCAGTACTTC. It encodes CSARAPGLAGPETQYF.

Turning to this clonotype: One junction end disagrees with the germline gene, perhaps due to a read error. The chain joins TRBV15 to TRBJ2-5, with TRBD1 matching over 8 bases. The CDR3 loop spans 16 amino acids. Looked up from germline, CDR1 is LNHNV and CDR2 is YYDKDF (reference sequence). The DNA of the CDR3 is TGTGCCACCAGCAGCGGACAGGGTTTTCTCCAAGAGACCCAGAACTTC. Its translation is CATSSGQGFLQETQNF.